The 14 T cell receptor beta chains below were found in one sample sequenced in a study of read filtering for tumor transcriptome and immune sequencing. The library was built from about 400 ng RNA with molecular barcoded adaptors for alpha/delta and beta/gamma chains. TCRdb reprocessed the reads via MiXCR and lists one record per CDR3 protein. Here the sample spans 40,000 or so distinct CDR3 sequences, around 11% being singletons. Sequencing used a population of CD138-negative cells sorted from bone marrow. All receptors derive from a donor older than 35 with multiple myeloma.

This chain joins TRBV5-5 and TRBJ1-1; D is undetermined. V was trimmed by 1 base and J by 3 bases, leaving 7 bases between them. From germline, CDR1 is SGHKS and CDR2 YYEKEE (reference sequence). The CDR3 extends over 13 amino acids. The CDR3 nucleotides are TGTGCCAGCAGCTTGTCGGTGGACACTGAAGCTTTCTTT. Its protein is CASSLSVDTEAFF. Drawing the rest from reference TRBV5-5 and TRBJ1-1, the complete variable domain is DAGVTQSPTHLIKTRGQQVTLRCSPISGHKSVSWYQQVLGQGPQFIFQYYEKEERGRGNFPDRFSARQFPNYSSELNVNALLLGDSALYLCASSLSVDTEAFFGQGTRLTVV.

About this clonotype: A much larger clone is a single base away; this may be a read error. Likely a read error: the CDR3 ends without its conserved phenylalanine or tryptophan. The CDR3 is CASSLPSGASGEQYL. The CDR3 region has the DNA TGTGCCAGCAGTTTACCTAGCGGGGCATCAGGGGAGCAGTACCTC. The V and J genes are TRBV28 and TRBJ2-7; TRBD2 matches at 9 bases. The CDR3 runs 15 residues. With 2 bases clipped from V and 7 bases from J, the junction kept 9 bases outside the gene matches. The germline V gene has CDR1 MDHEN and CDR2 SYDVKM.

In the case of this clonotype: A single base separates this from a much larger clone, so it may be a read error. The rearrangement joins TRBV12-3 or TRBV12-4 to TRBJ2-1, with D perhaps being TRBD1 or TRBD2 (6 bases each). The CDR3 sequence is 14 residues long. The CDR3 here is CASSLDTGDNGQFF. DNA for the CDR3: TGTGCCAGCAGTTTAGATACGGGGGACAATGGGCAGTTCTTC.

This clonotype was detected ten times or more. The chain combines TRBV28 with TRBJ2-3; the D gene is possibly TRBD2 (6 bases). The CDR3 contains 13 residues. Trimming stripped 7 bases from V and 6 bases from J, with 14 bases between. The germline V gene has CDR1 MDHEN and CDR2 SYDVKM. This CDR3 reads CASTHSAGDTQYF. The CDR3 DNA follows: TGTGCCAGCACCCACTCTGCGGGGGATACGCAGTATTTT.

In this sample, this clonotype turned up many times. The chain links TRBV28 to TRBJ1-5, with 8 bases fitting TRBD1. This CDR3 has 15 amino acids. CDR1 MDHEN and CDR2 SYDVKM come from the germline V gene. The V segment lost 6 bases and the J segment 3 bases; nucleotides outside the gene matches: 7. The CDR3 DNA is TGTGCCAGCAGATTGGGACAGGAGGTCAATCAGCCCCAGCATTTT. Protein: CASRLGQEVNQPQHF.

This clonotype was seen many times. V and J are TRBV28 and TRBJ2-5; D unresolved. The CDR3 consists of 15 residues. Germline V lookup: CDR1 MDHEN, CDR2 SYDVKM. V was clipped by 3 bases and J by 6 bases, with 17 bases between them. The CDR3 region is CASSFSRVSEQTQYF. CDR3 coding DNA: TGTGCCAGCAGTTTTAGTCGAGTTTCGGAACAGACCCAGTACTTC.

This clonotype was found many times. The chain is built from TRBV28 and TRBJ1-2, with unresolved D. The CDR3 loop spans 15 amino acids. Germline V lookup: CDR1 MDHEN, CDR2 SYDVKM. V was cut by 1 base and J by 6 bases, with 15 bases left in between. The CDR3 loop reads CASSLLGLTEDGYTF. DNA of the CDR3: TGTGCCAGCAGTTTATTGGGCCTAACGGAGGATGGCTACACCTTC.

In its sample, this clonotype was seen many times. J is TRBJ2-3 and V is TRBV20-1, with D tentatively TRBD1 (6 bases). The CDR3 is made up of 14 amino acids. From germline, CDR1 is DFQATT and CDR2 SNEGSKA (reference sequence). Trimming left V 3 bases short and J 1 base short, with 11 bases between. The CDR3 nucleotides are TGCAGTGCTAGTTTGGCAGGGGGCACAGATACGCAGTATTTT. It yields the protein CSASLAGGTDTQYF.

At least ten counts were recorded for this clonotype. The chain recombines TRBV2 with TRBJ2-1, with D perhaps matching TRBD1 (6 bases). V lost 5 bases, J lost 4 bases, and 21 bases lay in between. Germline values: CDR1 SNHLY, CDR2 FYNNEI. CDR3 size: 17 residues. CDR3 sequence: CASSQGVGGIVYNEQFF. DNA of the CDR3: TGTGCCAGCAGTCAAGGAGTAGGGGGAATAGTTTACAATGAGCAGTTCTTC.

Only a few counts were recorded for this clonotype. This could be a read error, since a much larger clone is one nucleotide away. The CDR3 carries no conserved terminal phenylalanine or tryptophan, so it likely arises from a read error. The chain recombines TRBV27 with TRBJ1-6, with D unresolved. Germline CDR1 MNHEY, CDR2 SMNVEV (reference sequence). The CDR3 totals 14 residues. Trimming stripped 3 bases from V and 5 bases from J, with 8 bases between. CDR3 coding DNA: TGTGCCAGCAGTTTCGGGCAGAATAATTCACCCCTCCACTGT. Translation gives CASSFGQNNSPLHC.

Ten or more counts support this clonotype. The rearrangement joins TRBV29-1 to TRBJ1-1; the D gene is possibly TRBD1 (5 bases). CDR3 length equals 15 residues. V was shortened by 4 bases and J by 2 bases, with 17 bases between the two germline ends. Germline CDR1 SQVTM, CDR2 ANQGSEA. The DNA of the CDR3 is TGCAGCGTTGTCAGGGACTCATCTGGAAACACTGAAGCTTTCTTT. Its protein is CSVVRDSSGNTEAFF.

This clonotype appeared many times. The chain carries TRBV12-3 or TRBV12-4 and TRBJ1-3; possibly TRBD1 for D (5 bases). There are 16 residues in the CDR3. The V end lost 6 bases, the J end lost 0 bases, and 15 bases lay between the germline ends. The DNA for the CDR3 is TGTGCCAGCAGCGGGGCCCTCTCTAGCTCTGGAAACACCATATATTTT. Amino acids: CASSGALSSSGNTIYF.

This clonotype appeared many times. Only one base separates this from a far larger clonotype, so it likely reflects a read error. CDR3 sequence reads: CASSSGGTYGYTF. In DNA, the CDR3 is TGTGCCAGCAGTTCCGGAGGGACCTATGGCTACACCTTC. V usage is TRBV12-3 or TRBV12-4 and J usage is TRBJ1-2, with a weak D call TRBD1 (5 bases). Trimming shortened V by 4 bases and J by 4 bases, and 10 bases separated the two germline ends. The CDR3 loop spans 13 amino acids.

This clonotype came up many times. CDR3 amino acids: CASREKKGYDEKLFF. The CDR3 DNA reads TGTGCCAGTAGAGAGAAAAAGGGGTACGATGAAAAACTGTTTTTT. The chain is built from TRBV19 and TRBJ1-4, with a tentative D call TRBD1 (5 bases). Trimming cost V 6 bases and J 6 bases, with 17 bases left between them. Germline V CDR1 and CDR2: LNHDA, SQIVND (reference sequence). The CDR3 is made up of 15 amino acids.